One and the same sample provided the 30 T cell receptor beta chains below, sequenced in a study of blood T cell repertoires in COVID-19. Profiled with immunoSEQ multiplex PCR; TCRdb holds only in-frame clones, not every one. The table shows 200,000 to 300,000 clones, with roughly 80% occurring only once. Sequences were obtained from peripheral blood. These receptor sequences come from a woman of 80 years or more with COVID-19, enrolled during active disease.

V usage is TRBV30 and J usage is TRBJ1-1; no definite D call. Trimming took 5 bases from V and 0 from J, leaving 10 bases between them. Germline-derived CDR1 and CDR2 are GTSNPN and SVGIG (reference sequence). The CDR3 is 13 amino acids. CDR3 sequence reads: CAWGETVNTEAFF. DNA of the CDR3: TGTGCCTGGGGGGAGACCGTGAACACTGAAGCTTTCTTT.

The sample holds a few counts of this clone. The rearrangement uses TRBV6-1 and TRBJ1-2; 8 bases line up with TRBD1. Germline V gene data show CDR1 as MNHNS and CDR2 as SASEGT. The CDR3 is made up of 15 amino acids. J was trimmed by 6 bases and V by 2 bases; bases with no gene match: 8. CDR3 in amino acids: CASSEQGAGRDGYTF. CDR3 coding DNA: TGTGCCAGCAGTGAACAGGGGGCTGGGAGGGATGGCTACACCTTC.

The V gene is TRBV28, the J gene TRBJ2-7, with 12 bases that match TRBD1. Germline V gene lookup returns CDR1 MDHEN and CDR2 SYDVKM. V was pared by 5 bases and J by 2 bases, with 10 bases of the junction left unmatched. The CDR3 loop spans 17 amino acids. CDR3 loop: CASSGGTGGGPPYEQYF. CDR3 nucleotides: TGTGCCAGCAGTGGGGGGACAGGGGGCGGTCCGCCCTACGAGCAGTACTTC. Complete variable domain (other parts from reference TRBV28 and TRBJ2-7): DVKVTQSSRYLVKRTGEKVFLECVQDMDHENMFWYRQDPGLGLRLIYFSYDVKMKEKGDIPEGYSVSREKKERFSLILESASTNQTSMYLCASSGGTGGGPPYEQYFGPGTRLTVT.

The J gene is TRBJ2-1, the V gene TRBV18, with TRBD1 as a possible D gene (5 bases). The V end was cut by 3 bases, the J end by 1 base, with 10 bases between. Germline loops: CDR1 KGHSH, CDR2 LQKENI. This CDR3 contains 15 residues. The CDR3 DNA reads TGTGCCAGCTCACCGCAGGGTTTTTCCTACAATGAGCAGTTCTTC. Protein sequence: CASSPQGFSYNEQFF.

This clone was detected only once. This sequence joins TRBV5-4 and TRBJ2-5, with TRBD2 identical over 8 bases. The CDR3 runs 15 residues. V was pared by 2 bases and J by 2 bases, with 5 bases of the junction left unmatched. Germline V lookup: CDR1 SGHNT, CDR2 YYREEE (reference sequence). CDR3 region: CASSLRGGKQETQYF. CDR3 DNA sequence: TGTGCCAGCAGCTTACGGGGGGGGAAGCAAGAGACCCAGTACTTC.

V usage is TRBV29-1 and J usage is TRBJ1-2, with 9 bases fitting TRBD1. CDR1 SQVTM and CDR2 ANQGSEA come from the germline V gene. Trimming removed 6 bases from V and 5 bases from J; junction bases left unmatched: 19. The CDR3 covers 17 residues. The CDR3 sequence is CSVWGPGQGGSAYGYTF. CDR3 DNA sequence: TGCAGCGTCTGGGGCCCGGGACAGGGAGGAAGTGCATATGGCTACACCTTC. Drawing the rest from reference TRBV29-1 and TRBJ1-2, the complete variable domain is SAVISQKPSRDICQRGTSLTIQCQVDSQVTMMFWYRQQPGQSLTLIATANQGSEATYESGFVIDKFPISRPNLTFSTLTVSNMSPEDSSIYLCSVWGPGQGGSAYGYTFGSGTRLTVV.

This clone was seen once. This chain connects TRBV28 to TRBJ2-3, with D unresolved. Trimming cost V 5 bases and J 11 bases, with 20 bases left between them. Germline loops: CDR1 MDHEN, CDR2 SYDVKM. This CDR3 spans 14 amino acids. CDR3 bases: TGTGCCAGCAGTCGCGACAACCCCGATGTCGGGCAGTATTTT. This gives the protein CASSRDNPDVGQYF.

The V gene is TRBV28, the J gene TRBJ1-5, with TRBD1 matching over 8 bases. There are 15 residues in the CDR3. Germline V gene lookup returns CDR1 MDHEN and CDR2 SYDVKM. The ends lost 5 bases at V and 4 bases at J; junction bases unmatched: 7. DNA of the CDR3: TGTGCCAGCAGTAGAGGGACAGGCCAAAATCAGCCCCAGCATTTT. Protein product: CASSRGTGQNQPQHF.

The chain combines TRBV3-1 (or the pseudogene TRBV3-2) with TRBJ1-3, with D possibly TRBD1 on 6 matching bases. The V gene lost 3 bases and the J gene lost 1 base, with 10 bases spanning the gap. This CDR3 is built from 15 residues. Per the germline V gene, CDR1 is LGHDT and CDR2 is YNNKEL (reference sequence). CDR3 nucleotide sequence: TGTGCCAGCAGCCAGGGGGGGCCTTCTGGAAACACCATATATTTT. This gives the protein CASSQGGPSGNTIYF.

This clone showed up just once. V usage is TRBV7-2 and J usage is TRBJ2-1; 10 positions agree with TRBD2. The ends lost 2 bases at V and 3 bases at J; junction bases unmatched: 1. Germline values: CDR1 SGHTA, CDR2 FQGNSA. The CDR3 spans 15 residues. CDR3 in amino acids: CASSLTSGIYNEQFF. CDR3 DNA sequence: TGTGCCAGCAGCTTAACTAGCGGGATCTACAATGAGCAGTTCTTC. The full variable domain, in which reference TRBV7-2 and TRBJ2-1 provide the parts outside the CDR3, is GAGVSQSPSNKVTEKGKDVELRCDPISGHTALYWYRQSLGQGLEFLIYFQGNSAPDKSGLPSDRFSAERTGGSVSTLTIQRTQQEDSAVYLCASSLTSGIYNEQFFGPGTRLTVL.

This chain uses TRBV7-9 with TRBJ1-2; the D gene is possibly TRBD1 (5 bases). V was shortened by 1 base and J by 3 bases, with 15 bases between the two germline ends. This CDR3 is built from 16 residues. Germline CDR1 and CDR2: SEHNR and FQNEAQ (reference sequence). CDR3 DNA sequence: TGTGCCAGCAGCTTAGGAGGGACTGGGCTACACTATGGCTACACCTTC. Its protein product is CASSLGGTGLHYGYTF.

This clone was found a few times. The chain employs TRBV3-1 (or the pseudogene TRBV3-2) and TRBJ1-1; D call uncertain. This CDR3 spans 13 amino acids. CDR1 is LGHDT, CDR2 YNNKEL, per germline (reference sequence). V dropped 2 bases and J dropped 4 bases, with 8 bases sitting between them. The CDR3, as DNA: TGTGCCAGCAGCCAATTCCTAGGCACTGAAGCTTTCTTT. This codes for CASSQFLGTEAFF.

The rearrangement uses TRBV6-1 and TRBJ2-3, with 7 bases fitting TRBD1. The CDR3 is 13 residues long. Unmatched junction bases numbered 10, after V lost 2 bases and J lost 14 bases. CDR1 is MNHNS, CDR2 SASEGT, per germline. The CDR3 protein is CASSELRDSVRYF. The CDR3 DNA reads TGTGCCAGCAGTGAATTGAGGGACAGTGTGAGGTATTTT.

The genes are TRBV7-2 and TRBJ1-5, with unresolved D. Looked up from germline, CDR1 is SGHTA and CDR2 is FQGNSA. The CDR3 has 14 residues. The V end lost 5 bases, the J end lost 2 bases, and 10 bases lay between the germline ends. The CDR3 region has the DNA TGTGCCAGCAGCCCTCGTAGTGGCAATCAGCCCCAGCATTTT. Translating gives CASSPRSGNQPQHF.

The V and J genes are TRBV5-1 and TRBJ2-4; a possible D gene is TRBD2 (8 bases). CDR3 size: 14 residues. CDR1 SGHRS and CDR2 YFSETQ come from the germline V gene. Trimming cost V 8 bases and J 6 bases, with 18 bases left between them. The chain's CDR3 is CASQGDSGGNIQYF. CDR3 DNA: TGCGCCAGTCAAGGGGACAGCGGGGGAAACATTCAGTACTTC.

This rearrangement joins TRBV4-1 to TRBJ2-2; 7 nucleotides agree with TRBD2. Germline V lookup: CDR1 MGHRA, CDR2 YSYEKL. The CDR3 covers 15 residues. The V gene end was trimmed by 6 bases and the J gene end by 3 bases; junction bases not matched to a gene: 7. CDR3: CASSPGRGDTGELFF. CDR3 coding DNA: TGCGCCAGCAGTCCTGGACGGGGGGACACCGGGGAGCTGTTTTTT.

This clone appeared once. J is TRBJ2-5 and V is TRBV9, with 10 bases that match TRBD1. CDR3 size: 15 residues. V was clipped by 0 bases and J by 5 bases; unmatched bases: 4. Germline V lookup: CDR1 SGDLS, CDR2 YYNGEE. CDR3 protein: CASSVGDRGRETQYF. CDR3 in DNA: TGTGCCAGCAGCGTAGGAGACAGGGGGCGGGAGACCCAGTACTTC.

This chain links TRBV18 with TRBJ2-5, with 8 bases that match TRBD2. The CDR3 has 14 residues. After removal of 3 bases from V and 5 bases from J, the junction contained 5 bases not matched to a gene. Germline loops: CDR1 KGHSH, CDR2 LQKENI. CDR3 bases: TGTGCCAGCTCACCCCCGGGGGGGCTTGAGACCCAGTACTTC. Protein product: CASSPPGGLETQYF.

The CDR3 spells CASSVGVIGEANTEAFF. The CDR3, as DNA: TGTGCCAGCAGCGTAGGAGTAATAGGGGAGGCGAACACTGAAGCTTTCTTT. The chain combines TRBV9 with TRBJ1-1; TRBD1 is a possible D gene (5 bases). This CDR3 is built from 17 residues. Germline-derived CDR1 and CDR2 are SGDLS and YYNGEE. Trimming took 0 bases from V and 1 from J, leaving 16 bases between them.

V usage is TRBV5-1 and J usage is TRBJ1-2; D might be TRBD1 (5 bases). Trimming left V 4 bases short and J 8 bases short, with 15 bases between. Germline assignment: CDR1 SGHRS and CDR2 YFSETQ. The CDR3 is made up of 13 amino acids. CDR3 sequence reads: CASSPPDSLGYTF. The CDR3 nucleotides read TGCGCCAGCAGCCCCCCAGACAGTTTAGGCTACACCTTC.

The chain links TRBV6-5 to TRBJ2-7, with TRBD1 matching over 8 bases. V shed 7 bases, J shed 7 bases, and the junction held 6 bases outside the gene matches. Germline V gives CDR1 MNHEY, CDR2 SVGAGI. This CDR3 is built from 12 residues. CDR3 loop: CASTGTGAEQYF. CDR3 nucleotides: TGTGCCAGCACCGGGACAGGAGCGGAGCAGTACTTC.

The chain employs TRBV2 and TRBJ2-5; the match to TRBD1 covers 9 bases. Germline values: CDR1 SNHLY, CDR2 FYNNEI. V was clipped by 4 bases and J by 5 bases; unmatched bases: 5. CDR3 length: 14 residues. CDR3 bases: TGTGCCAGCAGTGGACAGGGGGTAAGGGAGACCCAGTACTTC. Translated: CASSGQGVRETQYF.

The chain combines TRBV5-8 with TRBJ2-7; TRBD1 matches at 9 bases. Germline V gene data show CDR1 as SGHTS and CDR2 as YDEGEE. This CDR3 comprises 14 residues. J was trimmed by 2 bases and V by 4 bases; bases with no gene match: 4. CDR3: CASSRGQGTYEQYF. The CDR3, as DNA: TGTGCCAGCAGCAGAGGACAGGGGACCTACGAGCAGTACTTC.

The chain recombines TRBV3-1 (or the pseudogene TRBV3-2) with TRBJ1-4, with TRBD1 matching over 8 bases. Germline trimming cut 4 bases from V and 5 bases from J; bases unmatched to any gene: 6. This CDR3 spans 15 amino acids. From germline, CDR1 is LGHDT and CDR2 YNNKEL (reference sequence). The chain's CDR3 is CASSPRDRSNEKLFF. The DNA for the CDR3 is TGTGCCAGCAGCCCCCGGGACAGGTCAAATGAAAAACTGTTTTTT.

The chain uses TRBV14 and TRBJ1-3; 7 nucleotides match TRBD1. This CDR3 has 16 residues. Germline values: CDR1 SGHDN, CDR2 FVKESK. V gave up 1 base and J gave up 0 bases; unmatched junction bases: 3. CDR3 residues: CASSQARQGSGNTIYF. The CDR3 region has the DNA TGTGCCAGCAGCCAAGCGCGACAGGGCTCTGGAAACACCATATATTTT.

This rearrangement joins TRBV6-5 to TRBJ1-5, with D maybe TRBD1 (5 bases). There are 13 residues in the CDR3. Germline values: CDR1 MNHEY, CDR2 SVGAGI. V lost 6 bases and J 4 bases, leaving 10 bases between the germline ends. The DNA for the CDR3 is TGTGCCAGCAGGATACAGGTTAATCAGCCCCAGCATTTT. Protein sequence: CASRIQVNQPQHF.

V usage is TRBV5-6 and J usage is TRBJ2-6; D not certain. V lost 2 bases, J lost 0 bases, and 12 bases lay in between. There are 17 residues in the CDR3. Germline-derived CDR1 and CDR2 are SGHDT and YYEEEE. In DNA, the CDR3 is TGTGCCAGCAGCTTCCTTCCACAGTTCTCTGGGGCCAACGTCCTGACTTTC. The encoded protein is CASSFLPQFSGANVLTF.

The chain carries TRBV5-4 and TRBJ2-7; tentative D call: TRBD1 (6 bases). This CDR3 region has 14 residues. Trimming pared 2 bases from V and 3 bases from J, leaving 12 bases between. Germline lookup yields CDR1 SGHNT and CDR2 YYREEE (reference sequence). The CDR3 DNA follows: TGTGCCAGCAGCTTTGCCGGGACAAGCTACGAGCAGTACTTC. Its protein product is CASSFAGTSYEQYF.

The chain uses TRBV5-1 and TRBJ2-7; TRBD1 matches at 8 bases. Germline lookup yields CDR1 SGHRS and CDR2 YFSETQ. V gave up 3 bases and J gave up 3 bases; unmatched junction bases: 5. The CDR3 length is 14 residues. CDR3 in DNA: TGCGCCAGCAGCTCGGAAGACAGGGGCTACGAGCAGTACTTC. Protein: CASSSEDRGYEQYF.

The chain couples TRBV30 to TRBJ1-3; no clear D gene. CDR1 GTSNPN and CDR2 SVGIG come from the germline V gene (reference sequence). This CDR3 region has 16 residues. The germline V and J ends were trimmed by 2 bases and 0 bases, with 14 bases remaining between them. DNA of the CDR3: TGTGCCTGGAGTCGGCGGGAAACCCCCTCTGGAAACACCATATATTTT. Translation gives CAWSRRETPSGNTIYF.